This note documents a single T cell receptor (beta chain) sequence. Its antigen is currently unknown. The repertoire was sequenced with immunoSEQ multiplex PCR; TCRdb's copy has only in-frame clones and lacks some. The repertoire includes 110,000 to 150,000 clones, around nine tenths of them detected once, and 0.15% to 0.2% sits in the top ten. This sample was included in a study of graft-versus-host responses after intestinal transplantation. V was pared by 0 bases and J by 3 bases, with 13 bases of the junction left unmatched. The CDR3 sequence is 19 residues long. Germline values: CDR1 LGHNA, CDR2 YSLEER.

This receptor was taken from a human donor who received an intestinal transplant. The source material was unstimulated CD4+ T cells sorted from spleen or lymph node cells, sampled before intestinal transplant. The genes are TRBV4-3 and TRBJ1-2; 10 bases are shared with TRBD1. This CDR3 is CASSQEVTPGGTGDYGYTF. Written as DNA, the CDR3 is TGCGCCAGCAGCCAAGAAGTGACCCCCGGCGGGACAGGGGACTATGGCTACACCTTC.